This T cell receptor (beta chain) was documented in a study of T cell repertoires in cytomegalovirus infection. TCRdb reprocessed the reads with MiXCR, giving one entry per CDR3 protein. The data show over 100,000 distinct CDR3 sequences, with over 9.5% seen just once and roughly 31% held by the top ten. The CDR3 sequence is 14 residues long. Germline CDR1 reads LGHNA; CDR2 reads YNFKEQ. V was pared by 3 bases and J by 4 bases, with 11 bases between. Overall study results and limits: The cumulative frequency of public TCR beta families distinguished individuals who carried CMV together with the relevant HLA.

This clonotype was seen more than once but under ten times. No antigen is known for it. This sequence joins TRBV4-2 and TRBJ2-3; D is ambiguous. The TCR originated in a human donor in good health (CMV status not recorded). Some clones in this sample may be carry-over from other donors' samples. Sequenced material: PBMCs, sequenced either directly or after in vitro stimulation (not recorded which). The CDR3 nucleotides read TGTGCCAGCAGCCATGGGTCGGGCTCAGATACGCAGTATTTT. Translation: CASSHGSGSDTQYF.